This TCR beta chain was found in a study of blood T cell repertoires in COVID-19. Study information: Donors in the United States, Italy and Spain gave samples during acute or convalescent COVID-19. Sources were T cells, B-cell-depleted T cells, or PBMCs; the material itself was cDNA or gDNA.

Germline loops: CDR1 MDHEN, CDR2 SYDVKM. The germline V and J ends were trimmed by 8 bases and 0 bases, with 10 bases remaining between them. CDR3 length: 13 amino acids. Some clones are missing from TCRdb's copy, which holds only in-frame ones; the method was immunoSEQ multiplex PCR. The top ten hold around 20% of the sample, which has more than 150,000 clones, less than 90% seen once. This clone showed up just once. The chain is built from TRBV28 and TRBJ1-1; D is unresolved. The specimen was peripheral blood. This TCR was recovered from a man in his 70s with active or convalescent COVID-19. The CDR3 coding sequence is TGTGCCAGCTACAGTTCAGTGAACACTGAAGCTTTCTTT. Translated: CASYSSVNTEAFF.